The T cell receptor beta chain described here comes from a study of Graves' ophthalmopathy and Graves' hyperthyroidism (dated by TCRdb to 2017 to 2018). Background on the whole study: Peripheral blood samples were taken at the time of initial diagnosis, before any treatment was given. The study used signatures of the TCR beta repertoire to tell Graves' ophthalmopathy apart from Graves' hyperthyroidism and to predict which patients would progress to ophthalmopathy. T-cell repertoires of thyroid tissue and blood were compared in several hyperthyroidism patients. In total, 135 blood samples were TCR-sequenced: under 45 ophthalmopathy, some 80 hyperthyroidism and about 17 hyperthyroidism-to-ophthalmopathy patients. The independent validation cohort included 18 to 20 hyperthyroidism patients plus 17 patients who later progressed from hyperthyroidism to ophthalmopathy. The 95 to 100 discovery patients were randomly divided into training and test sets at a 7:3 ratio. Following sampling, methimazole starting at 30 mg daily was administered to hyperthyroidism patients, and high-dose intravenous methylprednisolone was administered to ophthalmopathy patients. To explore V-J signatures distinguishing ophthalmopathy from hyperthyroidism, a discovery set of some 100 patients (more than 40 ophthalmopathy, some 57 stable hyperthyroidism) was enrolled.

CDR1 is given as ENHRY and CDR2 as SYGVKD, both from the germline V gene. Trimming at the junction amounts to 0 bases on V and 7 bases on J, and the germline ends lie 10 bases apart. The CDR3 starts with the cysteine, ends with the phenylalanine, and has 15 residues. The sequence is cut down to CDR3 DNA, 45 bases in frame from base 1. The ophthalmopathy patients had moderately to severely active disease, with a Clinical Activity Score of 3 or higher, a NOSPECS grade of 4 or higher, and a disease duration of less than 3 months. Patients with other autoimmune diseases, uncontrolled infections, pregnancy or lactation were excluded. Diagnosis was based on clinical symptoms, serum thyroxine, TRAb, thyroid ultrasound and orbital computed tomography. PBMCs were isolated from 8 to 10 ml of fresh peripheral blood by Ficoll-Paque density gradient centrifugation. Total RNA was extracted using Trizol reagent, and RNA quality was checked on an Agilent 2100 Bioanalyzer.

Paper-wide results and their limitations: Ophthalmopathy was separated from stable hyperthyroidism by the 13-signature model with about 85% sensitivity and about 81% specificity in cross-validation and with 80%/75% in the test set. Sample size was not statistically predetermined, and group allocation was not concealed from the investigators. Among expanded thyroid clonotypes with frequency above 0.001, most also showed up in blood, which suggests that blood repertoires may reflect the thyroid immune response. In validation, the model predicted ophthalmopathy progression with more than 70% sensitivity and 72.22% specificity; roughly 12 predicted patients were CT-confirmed with GO in a median of approximately six months.

For repertoire sequencing, the TCR beta CDR3 regions were amplified from RNA transcripts. The first round of RT-PCR was done with HTBI primers and the Qiagen OneStep RT-PCR kit, and was followed by a second round of multiplex PCR, then size selection and purification. Libraries were sequenced on an Illumina HiSeq2000 using paired-end 100 bp reads. The authors' analysis ran thus. SOAPnuke was used to process the reads, removing any read that contained adapters or uncalled bases, had a mean Phred below 15, or lacked an exact match to the constant primer or identifier. COPE v1.2.5 was used to merge high-quality paired reads. Each unique nucleotide sequence was treated as a clonotype, and MiTCR v1.1 was used to align the clonotypes to the IMGT TRB V, D and J references. The analysis was limited to V-J combinations with a frequency above 0.0001, which together covered just over 98% of the repertoires. For each V-J combination, a TCR clonal expansion and chaos score was defined as F50 clonal expansion divided by the chaos observed in the TCRdist matrix. Welch's t-statistics and random forest were used to narrow the features down to roughly twelve V-J combinations, which were then fed into a naive Bayes classifier. Thyroid-blood repertoire similarity was quantified with the Morisita-Horn index. The public reads were reanalyzed by TCRdb: fastp trimming at Q25, MiXCR alignment, in-frame beta chains only. Rows with a matching CDR3 protein are joined into one entry that keeps the most common DNA and genes. In this record, the V and J calls reflect TCRdb's handling and not the investigators' own analysis. Within this sample are fewer than 400,000 distinct CDR3 sequences, with roughly 18% of them counted one time only. 1.5% to 2% of the sample belongs to the ten largest clones.

As regards this clonotype: Its antigen is still unknown. Base qualities are not recorded, but no much larger clone differs from it by a single base.

The chain was built from TRBV10-3 and TRBJ1-6; tentative D gene TRBD1, with 6 bases matching. The clonotype was recovered from a woman under 30 with Graves' ophthalmopathy. Donor details come from another sample of the same person, matched by shared clones. The specimen sequenced was peripheral blood. The DNA sequence is as follows: TGTGCCATCAGTGAGTCGGGGGGCCGGAATTCACCCCTCCACTTT. Translated, it gives CAISESGGRNSPLHF.